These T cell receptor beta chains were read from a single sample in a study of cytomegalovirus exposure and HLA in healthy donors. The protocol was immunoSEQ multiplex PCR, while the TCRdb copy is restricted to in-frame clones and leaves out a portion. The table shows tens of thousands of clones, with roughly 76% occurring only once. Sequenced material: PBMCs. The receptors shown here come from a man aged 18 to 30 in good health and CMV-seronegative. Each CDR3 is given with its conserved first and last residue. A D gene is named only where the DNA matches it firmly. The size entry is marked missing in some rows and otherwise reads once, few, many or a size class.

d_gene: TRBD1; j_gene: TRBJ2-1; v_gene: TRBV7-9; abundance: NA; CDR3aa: CASSSDGGQGTDEQFF; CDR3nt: TGTGCCAGCAGCTCTGATGGGGGACAGGGGACTGATGAGCAGTTCTTC
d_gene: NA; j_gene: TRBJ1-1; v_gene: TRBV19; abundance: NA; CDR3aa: CASSIFRNQNTEAFF; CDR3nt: TGTGCCAGTAGTATTTTCAGGAATCAGAACACTGAAGCTTTCTTT
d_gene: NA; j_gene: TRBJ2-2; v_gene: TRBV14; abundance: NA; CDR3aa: CASSQVFGSNTGELFF; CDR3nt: TGTGCCAGCAGCCAAGTATTTGGGAGTAACACCGGGGAGCTGTTTTTT
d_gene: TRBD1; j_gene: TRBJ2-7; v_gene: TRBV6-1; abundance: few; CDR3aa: CASLPGTVAYEQYF; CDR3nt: TGTGCCAGCCTTCCCGGGACAGTGGCTTACGAGCAGTACTTC
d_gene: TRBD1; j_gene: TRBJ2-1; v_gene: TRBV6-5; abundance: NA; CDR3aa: CASSRTGSPYNEQFF; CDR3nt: TGTGCCAGCAGTCGGACAGGGTCTCCCTACAATGAGCAGTTCTTC
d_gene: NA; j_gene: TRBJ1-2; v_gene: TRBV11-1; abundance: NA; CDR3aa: CASSSTGSYGYTF; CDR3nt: TGTGCCAGCAGCTCGACGGGAAGCTATGGCTACACCTTC
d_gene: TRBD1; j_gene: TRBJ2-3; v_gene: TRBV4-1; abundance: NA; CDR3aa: CASSQSRTGDTQYF; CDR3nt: TGCGCCAGCAGCCAGTCCCGGACAGGGGATACGCAGTATTTT
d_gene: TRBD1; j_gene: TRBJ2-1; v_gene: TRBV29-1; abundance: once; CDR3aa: CSVKGARSYNEQFF; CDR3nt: TGCAGCGTCAAGGGGGCCCGCTCCTACAATGAGCAGTTCTTC
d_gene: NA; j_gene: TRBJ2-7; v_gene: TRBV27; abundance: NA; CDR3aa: CASSFKSSVRGRYEQYF; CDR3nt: TGTGCCAGCAGTTTCAAATCTTCGGTTCGCGGCCGATACGAGCAGTACTTC
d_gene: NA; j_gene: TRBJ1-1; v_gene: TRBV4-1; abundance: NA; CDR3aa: CASSQNAGMNTEAFF; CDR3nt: TGCGCCAGCAGCCAGAACGCAGGGATGAACACTGAAGCTTTCTTT
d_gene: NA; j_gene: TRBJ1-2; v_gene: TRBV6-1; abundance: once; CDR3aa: CASSEFNGYTF; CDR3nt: TGTGCCAGCAGTGAATTCAATGGCTACACCTTC
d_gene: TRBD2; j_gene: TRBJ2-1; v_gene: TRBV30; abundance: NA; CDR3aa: CAWSPAEGLANEQFF; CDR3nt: TGTGCCTGGAGTCCGGCCGAGGGACTAGCGAATGAGCAGTTCTTC
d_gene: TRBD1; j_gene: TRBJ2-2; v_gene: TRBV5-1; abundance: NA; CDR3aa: CASSLGQGTGELFF; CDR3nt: TGCGCCAGCAGCTTGGGACAGGGTACCGGGGAGCTGTTTTTT
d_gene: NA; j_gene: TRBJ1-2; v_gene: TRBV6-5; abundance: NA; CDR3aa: CASSYEGGGYTF; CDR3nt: TGTGCCAGCAGTTACGAGGGGGGGGGCTACACCTTC
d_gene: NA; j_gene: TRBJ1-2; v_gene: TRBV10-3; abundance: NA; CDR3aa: CAISETGGGGYTF; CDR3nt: TGTGCCATCAGTGAGACGGGGGGCGGTGGCTACACCTTC
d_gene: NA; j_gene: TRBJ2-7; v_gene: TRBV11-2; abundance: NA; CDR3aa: CASSLERQVPYEQYF; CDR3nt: TGTGCCAGCAGCTTAGAGAGACAGGTTCCCTACGAGCAGTACTTC
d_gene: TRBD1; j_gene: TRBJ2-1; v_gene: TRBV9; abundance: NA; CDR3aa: CASSVRWDRSNEQFF; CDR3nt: TGTGCCAGCAGCGTTAGATGGGACAGATCAAATGAGCAGTTCTTC
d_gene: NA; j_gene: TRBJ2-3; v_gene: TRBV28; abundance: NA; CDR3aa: CASSEETGDADTQYF; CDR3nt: TGTGCCAGCAGTGAAGAGACAGGAGACGCAGATACGCAGTATTTT
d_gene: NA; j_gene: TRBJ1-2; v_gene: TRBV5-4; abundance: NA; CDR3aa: CASSGEPTGRLLYGYTF; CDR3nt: TGTGCCAGCAGCGGGGAGCCTACAGGGCGCTTACTCTATGGCTACACCTTC
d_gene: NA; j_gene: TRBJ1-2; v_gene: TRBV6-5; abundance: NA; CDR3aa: CASSLAPGYGYTF; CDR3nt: TGTGCCAGCAGTCTGGCCCCGGGCTATGGCTACACCTTC
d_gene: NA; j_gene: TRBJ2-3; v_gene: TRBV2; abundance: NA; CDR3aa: CASSGGNTDTQYF; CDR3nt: TGTGCCAGCAGTGGAGGGAACACAGATACGCAGTATTTT
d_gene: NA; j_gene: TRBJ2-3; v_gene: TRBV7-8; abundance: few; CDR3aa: CASSLEAPGYTQYF; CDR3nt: TGTGCCAGCAGCTTAGAGGCCCCGGGATATACGCAGTATTTT
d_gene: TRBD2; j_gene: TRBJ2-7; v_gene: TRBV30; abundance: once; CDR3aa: CAWSPGGSYEQYF; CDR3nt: TGTGCCTGGAGTCCGGGGGGCTCCTACGAGCAGTACTTC
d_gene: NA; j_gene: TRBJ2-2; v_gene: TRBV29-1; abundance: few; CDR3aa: CSVATGASTGELFF; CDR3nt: TGCAGCGTGGCCACGGGAGCTTCCACCGGGGAGCTGTTTTTT
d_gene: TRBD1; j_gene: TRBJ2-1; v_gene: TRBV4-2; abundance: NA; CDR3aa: CASSQASGQGNDEQFF; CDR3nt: TGTGCCAGCAGCCAAGCCTCCGGACAGGGGAACGATGAGCAGTTCTTC
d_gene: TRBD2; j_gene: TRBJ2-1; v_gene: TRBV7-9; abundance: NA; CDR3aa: CASSLGLAGAYNEQFF; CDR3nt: TGTGCCAGCAGCTTAGGGCTAGCGGGGGCCTACAATGAGCAGTTCTTC
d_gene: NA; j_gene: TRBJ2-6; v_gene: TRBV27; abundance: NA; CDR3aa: CASSLLTSSGANVLTF; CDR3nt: TGTGCCAGCAGTTTATTGACTAGCTCTGGGGCCAACGTCCTGACTTTC
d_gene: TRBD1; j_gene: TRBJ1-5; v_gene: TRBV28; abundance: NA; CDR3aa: CASSLHRGQGQPQHF; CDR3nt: TGTGCCAGCAGCCTCCACAGGGGACAGGGCCAGCCCCAGCATTTT
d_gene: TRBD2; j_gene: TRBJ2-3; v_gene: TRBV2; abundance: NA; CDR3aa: CASSQLAGGRDTQYF; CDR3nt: TGTGCCAGCAGCCAACTAGCGGGGGGGCGAGATACGCAGTATTTT
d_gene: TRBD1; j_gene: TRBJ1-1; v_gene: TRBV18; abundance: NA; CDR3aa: CASSPDRGLTEAFF; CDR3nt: TGTGCCAGCTCGCCTGACAGGGGATTGACTGAAGCTTTCTTT
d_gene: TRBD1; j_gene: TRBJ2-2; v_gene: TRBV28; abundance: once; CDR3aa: CASSFLYRGTGELFF; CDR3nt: TGTGCCAGCAGTTTCCTCTACAGGGGGACCGGGGAGCTGTTTTTT
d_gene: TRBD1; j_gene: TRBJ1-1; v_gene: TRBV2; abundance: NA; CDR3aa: CASSEEGQPVTEAFF; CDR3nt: TGTGCCAGCAGTGAGGAGGGACAGCCAGTCACTGAAGCTTTCTTT